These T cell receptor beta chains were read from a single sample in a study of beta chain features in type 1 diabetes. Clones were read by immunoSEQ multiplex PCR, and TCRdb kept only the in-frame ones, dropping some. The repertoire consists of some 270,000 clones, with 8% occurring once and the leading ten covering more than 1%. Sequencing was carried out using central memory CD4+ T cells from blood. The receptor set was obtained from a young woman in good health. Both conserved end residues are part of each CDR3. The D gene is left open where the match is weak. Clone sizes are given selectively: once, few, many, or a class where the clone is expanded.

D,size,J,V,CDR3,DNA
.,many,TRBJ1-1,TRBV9,CASSVARGTEAFF,TGTGCCAGCAGCGTAGCTCGGGGAACTGAAGCTTTCTTT
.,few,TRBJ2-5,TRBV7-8,CASSPRYRDKETQYF,TGTGCCAGCAGCCCACGATACCGGGACAAGGAGACCCAGTACTTC
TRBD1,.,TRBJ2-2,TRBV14,CASSQYGTVATGELFF,TGTGCCAGCAGCCAATATGGGACAGTTGCCACCGGGGAGCTGTTTTTT
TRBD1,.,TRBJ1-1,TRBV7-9,CASSSGQGPTEAFF,TGTGCCAGCAGCTCAGGACAGGGGCCCACTGAAGCTTTCTTT
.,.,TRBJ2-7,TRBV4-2,CASSQDLEDSSYEQYF,TGTGCCAGCAGCCAAGATCTCGAGGACAGCTCCTACGAGCAGTACTTC
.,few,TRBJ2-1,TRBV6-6,CASAGGYNEQFF,TGTGCCAGCGCAGGGGGGTACAATGAGCAGTTCTTC
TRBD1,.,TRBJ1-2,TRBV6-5,CASGDRGPNYGYTF,TGTGCCAGCGGGGACAGGGGGCCCAACTATGGCTACACCTTC
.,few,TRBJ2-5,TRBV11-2,CASSFGETQYF,TGTGCCAGCAGCTTCGGGGAGACCCAGTACTTC
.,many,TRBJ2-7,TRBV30,CACHRTDYEQYF,TGTGCCTGCCATCGGACAGACTACGAGCAGTACTTC
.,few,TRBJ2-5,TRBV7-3,CASSPGSAETQYF,TGTGCCAGCAGCCCGGGATCTGCGGAGACCCAGTACTTC
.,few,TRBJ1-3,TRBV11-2,CASSRGSSGNTIYF,TGTGCCAGCAGCCGGGGAAGCTCTGGAAACACCATATATTTT
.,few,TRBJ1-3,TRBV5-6,CASSSVGVWASSGNTIYF,TGTGCCAGCAGCTCTGTGGGGGTATGGGCAAGCTCTGGAAACACCATATATTTT
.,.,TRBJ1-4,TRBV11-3,CASSPEVAANEKLFF,TGTGCCAGCAGCCCCGAGGTGGCGGCTAATGAAAAACTGTTTTTT
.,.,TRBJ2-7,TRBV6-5,CASSSTVGKGYEQYF,TGTGCCAGCAGTTCGACGGTGGGGAAAGGGTACGAGCAGTACTTC
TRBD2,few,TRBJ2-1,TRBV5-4,CASSSGLAGGNEQFF,TGTGCCAGCAGCTCGGGACTAGCGGGGGGGAATGAGCAGTTCTTC
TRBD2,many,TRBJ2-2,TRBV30,CAWKGGGPGELFF,TGTGCCTGGAAAGGCGGGGGACCCGGGGAGCTGTTTTTT
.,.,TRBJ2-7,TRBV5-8,CASSLRAPSYEQYF,TGTGCCAGCAGCTTGAGGGCCCCCTCCTACGAGCAGTACTTC
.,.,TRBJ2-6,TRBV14,CASSQGAKLTGANVLTF,TGCGCCAGCAGCCAAGGAGCTAAACTGACTGGGGCCAACGTCCTGACTTTC
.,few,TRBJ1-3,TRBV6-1,CASTAGTFSGNTIYF,TGTGCCAGCACAGCGGGAACCTTCTCTGGAAACACCATATATTTT
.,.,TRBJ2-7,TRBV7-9,CASSPGRIEQYF,TGTGCCAGCAGCCCGGGACGGATCGAGCAGTACTTC
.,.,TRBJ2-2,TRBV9,CASSVARGTGELFF,TGTGCCAGCAGCGTAGCTCGAGGCACCGGGGAGCTGTTTTTT
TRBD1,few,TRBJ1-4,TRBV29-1,CSVGQGAEKLFF,TGCAGCGTTGGACAGGGGGCCGAAAAACTGTTTTTT
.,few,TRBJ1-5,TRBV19,CASSLRQDYQPQHF,TGTGCCAGTAGCCTCAGACAGGACTACCAGCCCCAGCATTTT
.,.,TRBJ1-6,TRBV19,CASSIAPSSPLHF,TGTGCCAGTAGTATAGCCCCTTCTTCACCCCTCCACTTT
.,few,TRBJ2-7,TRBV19,CASSIRTGEQYF,TGTGCCAGTAGTATACGGACGGGCGAGCAGTACTTC
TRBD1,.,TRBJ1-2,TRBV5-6,CASSFYLTGGPYGYTF,TGTGCCAGCAGCTTTTACCTGACAGGGGGTCCCTATGGCTACACCTTC
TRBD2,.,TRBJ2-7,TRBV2,CASSERLAGYEQYF,TGTGCCAGCAGTGAACGGCTAGCGGGCTACGAGCAGTACTTC
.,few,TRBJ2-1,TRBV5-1,CASSLEGTTNEQFF,TGCGCCAGCAGCTTGGAAGGGACCACCAATGAGCAGTTCTTC
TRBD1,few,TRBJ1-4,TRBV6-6,CASSRQGVKKLFF,TGTGCCAGCAGTCGACAGGGGGTAAAAAAACTGTTTTTT
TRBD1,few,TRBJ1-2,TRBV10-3,CAISEGTDLGYTF,TGTGCCATCAGTGAGGGGACAGATCTTGGCTACACCTTC
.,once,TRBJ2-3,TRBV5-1,CASSLMDYKDTQYF,TGCGCCAGCAGCTTGATGGATTATAAGGATACGCAGTATTTT
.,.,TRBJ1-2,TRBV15,CATSTGDLSTNYGYTF,TGTGCCACCAGTACAGGCGACCTATCGACTAACTATGGCTACACCTTC
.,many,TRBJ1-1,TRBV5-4,CASGRRMNTEAFF,TGTGCCAGCGGTCGACGCATGAACACTGAAGCTTTCTTT
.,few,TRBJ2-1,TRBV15,CATSRERDFYYNEQFF,TGTGCCACCAGCAGAGAAAGGGATTTCTACTACAATGAGCAGTTCTTC
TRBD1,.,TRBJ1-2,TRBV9,CASSIGDSQANYGYTF,TGTGCCAGCAGCATTGGGGACAGCCAGGCTAACTATGGCTACACCTTC
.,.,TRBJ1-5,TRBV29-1,CSVSQGIPNQPQHF,TGCAGCGTCTCTCAGGGAATCCCGAATCAGCCCCAGCATTTT
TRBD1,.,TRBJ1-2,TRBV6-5,CASLETGTANYGYTF,TGTGCCAGTTTAGAGACCGGGACAGCCAACTATGGCTACACCTTC
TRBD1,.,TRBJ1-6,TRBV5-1,CASSQTGDSPLHF,TGCGCCAGCAGCCAGACAGGGGACTCACCCCTCCACTTT
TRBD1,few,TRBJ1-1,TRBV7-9,CASSRSQGGSTEAFF,TGTGCCAGCAGCCGAAGCCAGGGGGGAAGCACTGAAGCTTTCTTT
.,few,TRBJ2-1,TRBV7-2,CASSLDSTSYNEQFF,TGTGCCAGCAGCTTGGACAGTACGTCTTACAATGAGCAGTTCTTC
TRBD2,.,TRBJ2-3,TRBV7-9,CASSSGLAGADTQYF,TGTGCCAGCAGCTCCGGACTAGCGGGGGCGGATACGCAGTATTTT
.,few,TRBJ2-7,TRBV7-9,CASSRTGLAYEQYF,TGCGCCAGCAGCCGAACGGGACTCGCCTACGAGCAGTACTTC
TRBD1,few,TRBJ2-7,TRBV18,CASSADRASVYEQYF,TGTGCCAGCTCAGCCGACAGGGCATCGGTCTACGAGCAGTACTTC
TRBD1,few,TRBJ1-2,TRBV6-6,CASSSKTGGSVGGYTF,TGTGCCAGCAGCAGCAAGACAGGGGGCAGCGTTGGTGGCTACACCTTC
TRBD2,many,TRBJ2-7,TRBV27,CASRTGTSTYEQYF,TGTGCCAGCAGAACCGGGACTAGCACCTACGAGCAGTACTTC
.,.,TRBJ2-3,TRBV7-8,CASSPSADTQYF,TGTGCCAGCAGCCCTAGCGCTGATACGCAGTATTTT